Listed below are T cell receptor beta chains from one sample, sequenced in a study of T cells in Graves' hyperthyroidism and ophthalmopathy. One entry per CDR3 protein results from TCRdb running MiXCR on the multiplex PCR reads. The sample has approximately 530,000 distinct CDR3 sequences, about 20% seen once. What was sequenced was blood. Receptors were obtained from a man in his forties with Graves' ophthalmopathy. CDR3s include the opening cysteine and the closing phenylalanine or tryptophan. D genes are given only for firm matches. Not all rows give a size; the values are once, few, many and, for expanded clones, a class.

V,D,J,size,CDR3,DNA
TRBV11-2,NA,TRBJ2-7,NA,CASTLSGRGSSYEQYF,TGTGCCAGCACCCTTTCGGGACGGGGTAGCTCCTACGAGCAGTACTTC
TRBV20-1,TRBD1,TRBJ1-5,few,CSARDPSAGGIWSNQPQHF,TGCAGTGCTAGAGATCCCTCCGCAGGGGGGATTTGGAGCAATCAGCCCCAGCATTTT
TRBV30,TRBD1,TRBJ1-1,NA,CAMTATGGAGTEAFF,TGTGCCATGACTGCTACAGGGGGCGCGGGCACTGAAGCTTTCTTT
TRBV7-2,NA,TRBJ1-2,NA,CASTPGGANPGGYTF,TGTGCCAGCACCCCAGGAGGGGCCAACCCCGGGGGCTACACCTTC
TRBV20-1,NA,TRBJ2-3,NA,CSARGTPLGGERRTDTQYF,TGCAGTGCTAGAGGCACCCCCCTTGGTGGGGAGCGGAGGACAGATACGCAGTATTTT
TRBV28,TRBD2,TRBJ2-7,NA,CASSSPRTSGSVYHEQYF,TGTGCCAGCAGTTCGCCGAGGACTAGCGGGAGCGTCTACCACGAGCAGTACTTC
TRBV2,TRBD1,TRBJ1-5,many,CASSFGQGGQPQHF,TGTGCCAGCAGTTTCGGACAGGGGGGTCAGCCCCAGCATTTT
TRBV4-1,NA,TRBJ2-1,NA,CASSQVNADEQFF,TGCGCCAGCAGCCAAGTGAATGCCGATGAGCAGTTCTTC
TRBV6-1,TRBD2,TRBJ2-7,few,CASSYLKAGGKKFYEQYF,TGTGCCAGCAGTTATTTGAAAGCGGGGGGAAAAAAATTCTACGAGCAGTACTTC
TRBV6-5,TRBD2,TRBJ2-3,NA,CASSYSRLAGSRTDTQYF,TGTGCCAGCAGTTACTCGAGACTAGCCGGGTCACGCACAGATACGCAGTATTTT
TRBV5-1,NA,TRBJ2-2,many,CASTLRGGTNTGELFF,TGCGCCAGCACACTTAGGGGCGGAACGAACACCGGGGAGCTGTTTTTT
TRBV30,NA,TRBJ1-2,many,CALPSRAYGYTF,TGTGCTTTGCCGTCCAGGGCCTATGGCTACACCTTC
TRBV10-1,NA,TRBJ1-1,NA,CASSELMNAEAFF,TGCGCCAGCAGTGAGTTGATGAACGCTGAAGCTTTCTTT
TRBV7-3,NA,TRBJ2-1,NA,CASSLEPTGSSYNEQFF,TGTGCCAGCAGCTTAGAGCCAACGGGAAGCTCCTACAATGAGCAGTTCTTC
TRBV12-3/TRBV12-4,NA,TRBJ2-3,many,CASSLGSSPSTDTQYF,TGTGCCAGCAGTTTAGGGTCTAGCCCGAGCACAGATACGCAGTATTTT
TRBV25-1,TRBD2,TRBJ2-2,NA,CASLAGVNPGELFF,TGTGCCAGTCTAGCGGGAGTGAACCCCGGGGAGCTGTTTTTT
TRBV12-3/TRBV12-4,NA,TRBJ1-5,NA,CASNGVRSNQPQHF,TGTGCCAGCAATGGTGTGAGAAGCAATCAGCCCCAGCATTTT
TRBV7-9,TRBD2,TRBJ2-1,few,CASSSPSGFYNEQFF,TGTGCCAGCAGCTCCCCTAGCGGGTTTTACAATGAGCAGTTCTTC
TRBV2,NA,TRBJ1-5,NA,CASSIYTGTNQPQHF,TGTGCCAGCAGCATTTATACAGGAACCAATCAGCCCCAGCATTTT
TRBV11-2,TRBD1,TRBJ1-2,NA,CASSSTTGYSDGYTF,TGTGCCAGCAGCTCGACGACAGGGTACAGTGATGGCTACACCTTC
TRBV7-2,NA,TRBJ2-1,few,CASSLRPTLKNNEQFF,TGTGCCAGCAGCTTACGCCCAACACTAAAGAACAATGAGCAGTTCTTC
TRBV3-1,NA,TRBJ1-1,NA,CASRQESEAFF,TGTGCCAGCAGACAGGAGTCTGAAGCTTTCTTT
TRBV3-1,NA,TRBJ2-1,NA,CASGRTESYNEQFF,TGTGCCAGCGGCCGTACAGAGAGCTACAATGAGCAGTTCTTC
TRBV6-5,NA,TRBJ2-3,few,CASSYVHSPTDTQYF,TGTGCCAGCAGTTACGTCCACAGCCCCACAGATACGCAGTATTTT